This entry concerns a single T cell receptor beta chain. Its antigen is not identified. This record comes from a study of PD-1 blockade in classical Hodgkin lymphoma. Study at large: Intravenous infusions of nivolumab 3 mg/kg reached patients every 2 weeks.

Brentuximab vedotin exposure varied among the patients, all of whom had relapsed after autologous stem cell transplantation. Study observations and caveats: At baseline, newly diagnosed patients reportedly showed less TCR diversity than healthy donors. Newly diagnosed patients had diversity similar to the baseline diversity of complete responders. When nivolumab was started under 1 year after ASCT, patients were excluded.

Libraries were prepared by immunoSEQ multiplex PCR; TCRdb keeps only in-frame clonotypes and omits some of them. Among almost 100,000 clones, roughly 89% were seen once, and the ten largest hold 2.8%. Here the sequenced sample was peripheral blood mononuclear cells (PBMCs), taken at baseline. The sequence was collected from a human donor with classical Hodgkin lymphoma.

In nucleotides, the CDR3 is TGTGCCAGCCGTTGGGACAGGGGGGCAGATACGCAGTATTTT. Amino acids: CASRWDRGADTQYF. This sequence joins TRBV6-5 and TRBJ2-3; 11 bases fit TRBD1. The CDR3 length is 14 residues. Germline-derived CDR1 and CDR2 are MNHEY and SVGAGI. Losses at the gene ends were 8 bases for V and 4 bases for J; bases not matched to a gene: 5.